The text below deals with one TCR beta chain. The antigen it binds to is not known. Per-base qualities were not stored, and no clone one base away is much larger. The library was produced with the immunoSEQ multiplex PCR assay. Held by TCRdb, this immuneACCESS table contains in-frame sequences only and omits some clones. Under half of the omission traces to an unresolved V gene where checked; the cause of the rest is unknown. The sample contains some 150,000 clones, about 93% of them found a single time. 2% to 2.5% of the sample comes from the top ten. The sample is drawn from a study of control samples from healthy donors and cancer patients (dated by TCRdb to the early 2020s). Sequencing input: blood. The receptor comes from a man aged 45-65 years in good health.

The CDR3 is CASSFMGRKEETQYF. The DNA sequence is as follows: TGTGCCAGCAGCTTTATGGGACGCAAAGAAGAGACCCAGTACTTC. Recombination connected TRBV5-8 to TRBJ2-5; the D call could be TRBD1 or TRBD2, with each sharing 5 bases. The junction carries 14 bases between V and J, which are trimmed by 2 bases and 3 bases respectively. The CDR3 covers 15 residues, taking in both the cysteine and the phenylalanine. The CDR3 DNA has 45 bases and is translated from base 1. The germline V gene supplies CDR1 SGHTS and CDR2 YDEGEE.